The present T cell receptor (beta chain) was sequenced within a study of T cells after posttransplantation cyclophosphamide (dated by TCRdb to 2016 to 2018). For the wider study: Using TRB sequencing, the study followed how the T cell repertoire reconstituted after myeloablative bone marrow transplantation in which posttransplantation cyclophosphamide served as GVHD prophylaxis. Antigen receptor sequencing covered samples from a few dozen PTCy-treated patients and 16 of their related bone marrow donors. Blood from all 35 or so PTCy patients who had 1-year posttransplant specimens underwent TRB sequencing. In 3 patients, up to 3 additional blood samples taken between 2 and 5.2 years after transplant also underwent TRB sequencing, as did pretransplant blood from several patients. Because TRA and TRB clonality were tightly correlated in 9 samples, subsequent TCR analyses were focused on TRB only. Public TRB sequences were checked against a database of over 3,500 sequences associated with responses to pathogens, tumor antigens, self-antigens and alloantigens.

CDR1 LNHDA and CDR2 SQIVND were looked up in the germline V gene (reference sequence). The CDR3 runs 21 amino acids, cysteine and phenylalanine included. Only the CDR3 region is kept as DNA, spanning 63 bases read in frame from base 1. V is pruned by 3 bases and J by 0 bases, leaving 20 bases of the junction without a gene match. This clone came up once. Its antigen target is currently unknown. The record has no base qualities; no much larger clone is one base away. On the day of marrow donation, related bone marrow donors gave peripheral blood samples. To count as naive, T cells had to be viable CD3+CD4+ or CD3+CD8+ cells with a CCR7+CD45RA+CD45RO-CD95-CD27+CD28+ profile. Peripheral blood and bone marrow mononuclear cells were isolated by Ficoll-Hypaque density centrifugation and were cryopreserved. CD4+ and CD8+ T cells, including naive and memory subsets, were sorted by FACS using a FACSAria II.

Overall results and qualifications from the work: At 1-2 months, donor-recipient similarity was low but rose over the first year, and the later blood repertoires were often dominated by donor CD8+ memory clones. The TRB repertoires of T cells infiltrating skin or the GI tract showed only limited overlap with the TRB repertoires found in blood. Across under 50 patients, recipient CMV seropositivity and CMV reactivation were highly associated with TRB clonality; PTCy diversity was similar to CNI/methotrexate controls.

Genomic DNA was the input for TRB sequencing, which was run either with the immunoSEQ assay at survey resolution or with the hsTCRB kit. The authors' pipeline ran thus. The immunoSEQ software was used for initial read processing, and the LymphoSeq R package was used for repertoire analyses. Clonality was computed as 1 minus normalized Shannon entropy; Gini coefficient was also calculated for each TRB dataset. To infer phenotypes in unsorted samples, TRB sequences from sorted subsets of the recipient or donor were mapped onto unsorted samples from the same recipient. Not all clones reach the TCRdb copy of this immuneACCESS table, which keeps in-frame sequences only. Checked studies attribute under half of the gap to unresolved V genes and leave the rest unexplained. V and J calls and clone size are given by that table; D and trimming were obtained from the DNA. This sample holds roughly 12,000 clones; around 95% were observed only once. The top ten constitute approximately 0.3% of the sample.

This sequence was found in a young man in good health and a related stem cell transplant donor. Sequencing input: naive CD8+ T cells sorted from PBMCs. The sequence is built from TRBV19 and TRBJ1-3; 7 bases in between match TRBD1. The CDR3 region reads CASSMKGQGTDPFHSGNTIYF. The bases are TGTGCCAGTAGTATGAAGGGTCAGGGGACAGATCCTTTCCACTCTGGAAACACCATATATTTT.